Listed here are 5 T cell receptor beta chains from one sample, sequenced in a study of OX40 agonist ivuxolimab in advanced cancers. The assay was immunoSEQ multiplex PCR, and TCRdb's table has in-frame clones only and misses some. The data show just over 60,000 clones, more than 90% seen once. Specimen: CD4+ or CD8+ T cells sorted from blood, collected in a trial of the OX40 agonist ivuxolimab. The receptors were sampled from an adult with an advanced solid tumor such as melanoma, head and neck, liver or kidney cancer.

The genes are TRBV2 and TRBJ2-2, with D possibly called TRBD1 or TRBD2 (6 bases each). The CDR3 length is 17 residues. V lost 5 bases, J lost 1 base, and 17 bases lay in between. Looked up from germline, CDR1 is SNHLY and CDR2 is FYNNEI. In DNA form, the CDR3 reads TGTGCCAGCAGTACCTCCGGGGGCGTCCGGAACACCGGGGAGCTGTTTTTT. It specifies CASSTSGGVRNTGELFF.

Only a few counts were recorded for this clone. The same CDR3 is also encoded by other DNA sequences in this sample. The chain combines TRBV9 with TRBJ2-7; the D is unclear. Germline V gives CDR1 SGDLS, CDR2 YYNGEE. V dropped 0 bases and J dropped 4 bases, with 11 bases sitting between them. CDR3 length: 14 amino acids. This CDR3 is CASSVGVGLYEQYF. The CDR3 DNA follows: TGTGCCAGCAGCGTAGGCGTTGGGCTTTACGAGCAGTACTTC.

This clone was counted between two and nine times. CDR3 sequence reads: CASSPNRQLTLSTDTQYF. Here the CDR3 DNA reads TGTGCCAGCTCACCGAATCGACAGCTGACCTTAAGCACAGATACGCAGTATTTT. The chain joins TRBV18 to TRBJ2-3, with a weak D call TRBD1 (5 bases). The V end was cut by 3 bases, the J end by 0 bases, with 19 bases between. This CDR3 is built from 18 residues. Germline CDR1 and CDR2: KGHSH and LQKENI.

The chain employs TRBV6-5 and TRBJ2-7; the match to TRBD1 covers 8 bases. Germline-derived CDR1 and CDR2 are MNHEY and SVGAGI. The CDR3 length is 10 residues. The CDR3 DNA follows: TGTGCCAGCAGTGGACAGGGTTCCTCGGTC. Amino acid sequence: CASSGQGSSV.

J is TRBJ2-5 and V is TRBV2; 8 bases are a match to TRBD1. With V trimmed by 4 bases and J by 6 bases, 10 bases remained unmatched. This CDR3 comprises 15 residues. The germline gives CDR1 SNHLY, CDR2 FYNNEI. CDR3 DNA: TGTGCCAGCAGTGTTTCCGGACAGGGCGGAAAGACCCAGTACTTC. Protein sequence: CASSVSGQGGKTQYF.